This entry lists 30 T cell receptor beta chains sequenced from one sample in a study of blood T cell repertoires in COVID-19. Assay: immunoSEQ multiplex PCR; the TCRdb copy retains only in-frame clones and omits some. The repertoire holds 150,000 to 200,000 clones, with around 90% as singletons. The sequenced sample consisted of peripheral blood. The receptors here all came from a man in his fifties or sixties with acute or convalescent COVID-19.

This chain uses TRBV28 with TRBJ1-6; 8 bases match TRBD1. V gave up 3 bases and J gave up 3 bases; unmatched junction bases: 4. CDR1 is MDHEN and CDR2 is SYDVKM in the germline V gene. The CDR3 loop spans 16 amino acids. DNA for the CDR3: TGTGCCAGCAGTTTTATCGGACAGGGCTATAATTCACCCCTCCACTTT. Translation gives CASSFIGQGYNSPLHF. The full variable domain, its missing parts supplied by reference TRBV28 and TRBJ1-6, is DVKVTQSSRYLVKRTGEKVFLECVQDMDHENMFWYRQDPGLGLRLIYFSYDVKMKEKGDIPEGYSVSREKKERFSLILESASTNQTSMYLCASSFIGQGYNSPLHFGNGTRLTVT.

J is TRBJ1-1 and V is TRBV10-3; D unclear. Germline CDR1 ENHRY, CDR2 SYGVKD. The V gene lost 4 bases and the J gene lost 2 bases, with 8 bases spanning the gap. The CDR3 totals 13 residues. The CDR3 DNA reads as TGTGCCATCAGTGCGGAGAAAAACACTGAAGCTTTCTTT. This sequence encodes CAISAEKNTEAFF.

The chain has TRBV6-6 and TRBJ2-3, with a possible D match to TRBD1 (6 bases). There are 15 residues in the CDR3. Deletions cut 11 bases from V and 3 bases from J, with 21 bases between. The germline V gene encodes CDR1 MNHNY and CDR2 SVGAGI (reference sequence). Here the CDR3 DNA reads TGTGCCGGCCGTGCAGTGGGGGCCAGTACAGATACGCAGTATTTT. As protein: CAGRAVGASTDTQYF.

The rearrangement links TRBV3-1 (or the pseudogene TRBV3-2) to TRBJ2-3; D uncertain. Deletions cut 4 bases from V and 0 bases from J, with 2 bases between. CDR1 LGHDT and CDR2 YNNKEL come from the germline V gene (reference sequence). This CDR3 spans 12 amino acids. CDR3: CASSPSTDTQYF. Here the CDR3 DNA reads TGTGCCAGCAGCCCTAGCACAGATACGCAGTATTTT.

This clone has a single count. This chain's CDR3 is CASSRGVWTDTQYF. Written as DNA, the CDR3 is TGTGCCAGCAGCCGGGGGGTATGGACAGATACGCAGTATTTT. This chain uses TRBV3-1 (or the pseudogene TRBV3-2) with TRBJ2-3, with D perhaps matching TRBD2 (6 bases). Trimming pared 4 bases from V and 3 bases from J, leaving 11 bases between. Germline assignment: CDR1 LGHDT and CDR2 YNNKEL (reference sequence). This CDR3 contains 14 residues.

V and J are TRBV28 and TRBJ2-1; 10 bases are shared with TRBD1. V was pared by 8 bases and J by 8 bases, with 6 bases of the junction left unmatched. Germline V gene sequence: CDR1 MDHEN, CDR2 SYDVKM. The length of the CDR3 is 13 residues. CDR3 residues: CASAGQGVHEQFF. CDR3 DNA sequence: TGTGCCAGCGCCGGACAGGGGGTCCATGAGCAGTTCTTC.

Comments on this clone: This CDR3 is also generated by other DNA sequences in the sample. This chain uses TRBV5-4 with TRBJ2-5; 7 bases line up with TRBD1. V lost 3 bases to trimming and J lost 2 bases; unmatched junction nucleotides: 1. This CDR3 contains 13 residues. Germline values: CDR1 SGHNT, CDR2 YYREEE (reference sequence). The CDR3 reads CASSSRGQETQYF. CDR3 DNA sequence: TGTGCCAGCAGCTCCAGGGGGCAAGAGACCCAGTACTTC.

The chain couples TRBV10-1 to TRBJ2-3; 10 positions agree with TRBD2. The CDR3 runs 15 residues. Germline V lookup: CDR1 WNHNN, CDR2 SYGVQD (reference sequence). V was pared by 3 bases and J by 3 bases, with 3 bases of the junction left unmatched. DNA of the CDR3: TGCGCCAGCAGTGACCTAGCGGGAGCTACAGATACGCAGTATTTT. Its protein product is CASSDLAGATDTQYF.

The chain uses TRBV5-4 and TRBJ1-2, with 7 nucleotides matching TRBD1. The CDR3 sequence is 16 residues long. CDR1 SGHNT and CDR2 YYREEE come from the germline V gene (reference sequence). V was pared by 9 bases and J by 4 bases, with 18 bases of the junction left unmatched. The CDR3 DNA sequence: TGTGCCACCGAGTCCCGACAGGGTAGTGAGCTCTATGGCTACACCTTC. Encoded protein: CATESRQGSELYGYTF. Using reference TRBV5-4 and TRBJ1-2 for the parts outside the CDR3, the full variable domain is ETGVTQSPTHLIKTRGQQVTLRCSSQSGHNTVSWYQQALGQGPQFIFQYYREEENGRGNFPPRFSGLQFPNYSSELNVNALELDDSALYLCATESRQGSELYGYTFGSGTRLTVV.

The rearrangement joins TRBV29-1 to TRBJ1-2; TRBD1 is a possible D gene (6 bases). This CDR3 region has 11 residues. Trimming removed 5 bases from V and 6 bases from J, with 10 bases in between. Germline values: CDR1 SQVTM, CDR2 ANQGSEA. CDR3 protein: CSVLNRDGYTF. In DNA, the CDR3 is TGCAGCGTTTTGAACAGGGATGGCTACACCTTC. The whole variable domain, filled in from reference TRBV29-1 and TRBJ1-2, reads SAVISQKPSRDICQRGTSLTIQCQVDSQVTMMFWYRQQPGQSLTLIATANQGSEATYESGFVIDKFPISRPNLTFSTLTVSNMSPEDSSIYLCSVLNRDGYTFGSGTRLTVV.

Only one count was recorded for this clone. The chain employs TRBV5-4 and TRBJ2-3; D not certain. Germline CDR1 is SGHNT and CDR2 is YYREEE (reference sequence). The CDR3 extends over 14 amino acids. V was shortened by 0 bases and J by 3 bases, with 8 bases between the two germline ends. The CDR3 nucleotides are TGTGCCAGCAGCTTGGAGCGCCGGACAGATACGCAGTATTTT. This encodes CASSLERRTDTQYF.

This clone was seen only a few times. The chain recombines TRBV10-3 with TRBJ1-2, with 9 positions matching TRBD1. Trimming at V came to 4 bases and at J to 0 bases, leaving 3 bases not matched to a gene. The germline CDR1 and CDR2 sequences are ENHRY and SYGVKD. The CDR3 is made up of 15 amino acids. This chain's CDR3 is CAISADRGANYGYTF. The CDR3 DNA follows: TGTGCCATCAGTGCGGACAGGGGAGCTAACTATGGCTACACCTTC.

The genes are TRBV7-9 and TRBJ1-3, with D unclear. There are 14 residues in the CDR3. V was cut by 5 bases and J by 2 bases, with 10 bases left in between. The V gene's germline CDR1 is SEHNR and CDR2 FQNEAQ (reference sequence). The CDR3 region has the DNA TGTGCCAGCAGCCCGGTTGGTCCTGGAAACACCATATATTTT. Translating it yields CASSPVGPGNTIYF.

The chain carries TRBV5-4 and TRBJ1-1; 7 bases are a match to TRBD1. CDR3 length: 15 amino acids. Trimming removed 8 bases from V and 1 base from J; junction bases left unmatched: 11. Germline CDR1 reads SGHNT; CDR2 reads YYREEE (reference sequence). Here the CDR3 reads CARTRVRGTNTEAFF. The CDR3 region has the DNA TGTGCCAGAACACGGGTCAGGGGGACGAACACTGAAGCTTTCTTT.

The chain employs TRBV4-1 and TRBJ2-2; weak D call: TRBD2 (5 bases). Germline V gives CDR1 MGHRA, CDR2 YSYEKL. This CDR3 contains 14 residues. Trimming stripped 0 bases from V and 6 bases from J, with 8 bases between. The CDR3 DNA sequence: TGCGCCAGCAGCCAAGATGAGGGCCCCGGGGAGCTGTTTTTT. Amino acid sequence: CASSQDEGPGELFF.

The CDR3 region has the DNA TGTGCTAGTGGTTTGGGCAACAGGGGGCGCACCGGGGAGCTGTTTTTT. Amino acids: CASGLGNRGRTGELFF. The chain recombines TRBV12-5 with TRBJ2-2; 9 positions agree with TRBD1. V lost 1 base to trimming and J lost 4 bases; unmatched junction nucleotides: 4. Looked up from germline, CDR1 is LGHNT and CDR2 is FRNRAP. The CDR3 loop spans 16 amino acids.

The chain couples TRBV4-2 to TRBJ1-4; D unresolved. V dropped 0 bases and J dropped 4 bases, with 6 bases sitting between them. The CDR3 consists of 14 residues. CDR1 and CDR2 (germline): LGHNA, YNFKEQ. The CDR3 region is CASSQDQVNEKLFF. CDR3 sequence (DNA): TGTGCCAGCAGCCAAGATCAGGTTAATGAAAAACTGTTTTTT.

The chain uses TRBV3-1 (or the pseudogene TRBV3-2) and TRBJ2-2, with 7 bases matching TRBD2. Trimming at V came to 1 base and at J to 6 bases, leaving 8 bases not matched to a gene. The CDR3 has 16 amino acids. Germline V gives CDR1 LGHDT, CDR2 YNNKEL (reference sequence). CDR3 in amino acids: CASSQAVSAGAGELFF. The CDR3 region has the DNA TGTGCCAGCAGCCAAGCGGTGTCGGCGGGGGCCGGGGAGCTGTTTTTT.

This clone is a singleton in its sample. This rearrangement joins TRBV3-1 (or the pseudogene TRBV3-2) to TRBJ2-5; the match to TRBD2 covers 8 bases. The CDR3 contains 16 residues. J gave up 3 bases and V 2 bases, and 8 bases lay outside the gene matches. The germline gives CDR1 LGHDT, CDR2 YNNKEL (reference sequence). The CDR3 sequence is CASSQPTRAGEETQYF. DNA of the CDR3: TGTGCCAGCAGCCAACCTACCCGAGCGGGGGAAGAGACCCAGTACTTC.

This clone was seen just once. The chain combines TRBV7-3 with TRBJ1-1, with 11 nucleotides matching TRBD1. V dropped 1 base and J dropped 8; count of bases not matched to a gene: 9. This CDR3 comprises 16 residues. Germline CDR1 reads SGHTA; CDR2 reads FQGTGA. The CDR3 reads CASSLNSPGTGGEAFF. DNA of the CDR3: TGTGCCAGCAGCTTAAATTCGCCCGGGACAGGGGGAGAAGCTTTCTTT. The whole variable domain, filled in from reference TRBV7-3 and TRBJ1-1, reads GAGVSQTPSNKVTEKGKYVELRCDPISGHTALYWYRQSLGQGPEFLIYFQGTGAADDSGLPNDRFFAVRPEGSVSTLKIQRTERGDSAVYLCASSLNSPGTGGEAFFGQGTRLTVV.

CDR3 nucleotides: TGTGCCAGCAGTTTTTCGGGGAGGCAGTACTTC. It translates to CASSFSGRQYF. The V and J genes are TRBV28 and TRBJ2-7; a weak D match, TRBD2 (5 bases). V was pared by 3 bases and J by 9 bases, with 9 bases between. Germline V gives CDR1 MDHEN, CDR2 SYDVKM. This CDR3 has 11 amino acids.

The rearrangement links TRBV27 to TRBJ2-3, with a weak D call TRBD2 (5 bases). This CDR3 has 13 amino acids. Trimming took off 6 bases at V and 10 bases at J, with 17 bases between the two ends. Germline V CDR1 and CDR2: MNHEY, SMNVEV (reference sequence). CDR3 residues: CASSKGWTRAQYF. The CDR3 region has the DNA TGTGCCAGCAGCAAAGGTTGGACTCGAGCGCAGTATTTT.

The chain has TRBV6-6 and TRBJ1-5; 10 positions match TRBD1. The CDR3 contains 13 residues. The trim removed 8 bases at V and 7 bases at J, leaving 5 bases unmatched. The V gene's germline CDR1 is MNHNY and CDR2 SVGAGI (reference sequence). The DNA of the CDR3 is TGTGCCAGCGGGGACAGGGGCGTACAGCCCCAGCATTTT. It is translated as CASGDRGVQPQHF.

V usage is TRBV27 and J usage is TRBJ1-6; D not certain. In germline, CDR1 is MNHEY, CDR2 SMNVEV (reference sequence). The V gene lost 3 bases and the J gene lost 10 bases, with 7 bases spanning the gap. The CDR3 contains 12 residues. The CDR3 spells CASSFERSPLHF. CDR3 nucleotides: TGTGCCAGCAGTTTTGAGAGGTCACCCCTCCACTTT.

This chain joins TRBV15 and TRBJ2-3, with TRBD1 matching over 10 bases. The length of the CDR3 is 16 residues. Germline assignment: CDR1 LNHNV and CDR2 YYDKDF (reference sequence). With V trimmed by 5 bases and J by 2 bases, 7 bases remained unmatched. DNA of the CDR3: TGTGCCACCAGCGGACAGGGGGTGAAGTACACAGATACGCAGTATTTT. Amino acids: CATSGQGVKYTDTQYF.

The chain links TRBV21-1 to TRBJ2-5; TRBD2 is the table's D call and was not checked against the DNA. TRBV21-1 is recorded as a pseudogene. This CDR3 has 14 residues. CDR3 sequence reads: CASSKVLGEETQYF. The CDR3 DNA reads as TGTGCCAGCAGCAAAGTTCTTGGGGAGGAGACCCAGTACTTC.

The J gene is TRBJ1-1, the V gene TRBV6-1; 9 bases agree with TRBD1. J gave up 5 bases and V 2 bases, and 6 bases lay outside the gene matches. The CDR3 has 15 residues. CDR1 and CDR2 from the germline V gene are MNHNS and SASEGT. CDR3 nucleotides: TGTGCCAGCAGTGAATGGGACAGGGAAGTTACTGAAGCTTTCTTT. Protein product: CASSEWDREVTEAFF.

DNA of the CDR3: TGTGCCAGCAGCTTAGTGGGACAGGGGGCGAGAGCTTTCTTT. Translated: CASSLVGQGARAFF. This sequence joins TRBV7-9 and TRBJ1-1, with 12 bases that match TRBD1. There are 14 residues in the CDR3. Unmatched junction bases numbered 4, after V lost 1 base and J lost 10 bases. Germline-derived CDR1 and CDR2 are SEHNR and FQNEAQ (reference sequence).

The J gene is TRBJ2-1, the V gene TRBV7-9; D is unclear. The CDR3 contains 13 residues. The V and J ends lost 5 bases and 8 bases respectively, with 13 bases between them. Per germline, CDR1 SEHNR and CDR2 FQNEAQ (reference sequence). CDR3 bases: TGTGCCAGCAGCCCGGTTGGTCTCGATGAGCAGTTCTTC. Translation gives CASSPVGLDEQFF.

The chain has TRBV21-1 and TRBJ2-1; TRBD2, as called in the table, went unchecked against the DNA. TRBV21-1 has pseudogene status. CDR3 size: 13 residues. The CDR3 nucleotides are TGTGCCAGCAGCCTTGGCGGGTGGCGTGGGCAGTTCTTC. This codes for CASSLGGWRGQFF.